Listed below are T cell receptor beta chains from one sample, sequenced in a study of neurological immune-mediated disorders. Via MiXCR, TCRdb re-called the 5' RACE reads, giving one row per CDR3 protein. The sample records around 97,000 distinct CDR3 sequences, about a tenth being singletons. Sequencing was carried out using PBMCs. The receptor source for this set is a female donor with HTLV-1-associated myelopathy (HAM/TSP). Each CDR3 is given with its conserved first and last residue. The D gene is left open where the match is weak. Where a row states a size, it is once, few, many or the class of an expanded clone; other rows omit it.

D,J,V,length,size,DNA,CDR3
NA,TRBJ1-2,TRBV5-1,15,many,TGCGCCAGCAGCTTGGCTCCCGGGACAAAAGAAGGCTACACCTTC,CASSLAPGTKEGYTF
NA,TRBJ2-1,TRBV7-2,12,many,TGTGCCAGCAGTCATGACTACAATGAGCAGTTCTTC,CASSHDYNEQFF
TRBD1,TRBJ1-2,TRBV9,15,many,TGTGCCAGCAGTGGAAATACAGGGGGCCGGAGTGGCTACACCTTC,CASSGNTGGRSGYTF
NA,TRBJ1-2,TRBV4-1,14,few,TGCGCCAGCAGCCAAGGTCCCGAGGGGTATGGCTACACCTTC,CASSQGPEGYGYTF
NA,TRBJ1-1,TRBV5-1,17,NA,TGCGCCAGCAGCTTGGGCCCCGAAGGCCCCACGGGCACTGAAGCTTTCTTT,CASSLGPEGPTGTEAFF
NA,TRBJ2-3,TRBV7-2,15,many,TGTGCCAGCAGCTCCCCGGATATCAAGGCAGATACGCAGTATTTT,CASSSPDIKADTQYF
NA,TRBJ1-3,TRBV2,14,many,TGTGCCAGCAGTGCACTGAACTCTGGAAACACCATATATTTT,CASSALNSGNTIYF
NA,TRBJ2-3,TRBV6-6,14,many,TGTGCCAGCACTCCGGCGAGGGGCACAGATACGCAGTATTTT,CASTPARGTDTQYF
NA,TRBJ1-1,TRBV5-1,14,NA,TGCGCCAGCAGCCAAGGCAGGGTTGACACTGAAGATTTCTTT,CASSQGRVDTEDFF
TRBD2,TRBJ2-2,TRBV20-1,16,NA,TGCAGTGCTAGAGAGATCGCGGGGGTATGGGGCGGGGATCTGTTTTTT,CSAREIAGVWGGDLFF
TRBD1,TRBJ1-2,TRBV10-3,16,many,TGTGCCATCAGTGAGTACGACGAGACAGGGTCATATGGCTACACCTTC,CAISEYDETGSYGYTF
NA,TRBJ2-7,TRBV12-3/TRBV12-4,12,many,TGTGCCAGCAGGACGGATACCTACGAGCAGTACTTC,CASRTDTYEQYF
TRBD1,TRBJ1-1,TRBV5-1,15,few,TGCGCCAGCAGCTTACAGGGGGCCCGGAACACTGAAGCTTTCTTT,CASSLQGARNTEAFF
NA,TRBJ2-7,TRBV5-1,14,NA,TGCGCCAGCAGCTTGGCCGCGGGGGCCCACGAGCAGTACTTC,CASSLAAGAHEQYF
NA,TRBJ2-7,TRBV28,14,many,TGTGCCAGCAGTTCCCCCAGTCGACAATACGAGCAGTACTTC,CASSSPSRQYEQYF
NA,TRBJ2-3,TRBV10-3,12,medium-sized,TGTGCCATCAGTGAGACGGAGGACACGCAGTATTTT,CAISETEDTQYF
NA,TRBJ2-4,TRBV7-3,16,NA,TGTGCCAGCAGCCGGGGGCCGGGGGCGCAGGGAAACATTCAGTACTTC,CASSRGPGAQGNIQYF
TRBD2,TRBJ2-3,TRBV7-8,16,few,TGTGCCAGCAGCTACTCTAGCGGGGGAGACACAGATACGCAGTATTTT,CASSYSSGGDTDTQYF
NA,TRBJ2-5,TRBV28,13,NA,TGTGCCAGCAGTCCGGGGTCCTGGGAGATCCAGTACTTC,CASSPGSWEIQYF
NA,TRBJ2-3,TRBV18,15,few,TGTGCCAGCTCACCACCAAGGGTCACCACAGATACGCAGTATTTT,CASSPPRVTTDTQYF
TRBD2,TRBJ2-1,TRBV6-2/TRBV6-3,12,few,TGTGCCAGCAGTTATCGGGAGGGGAGAAAGTTCTTC,CASSYREGRKFF
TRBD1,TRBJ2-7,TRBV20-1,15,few,TGCAGTGCTAGAGATGACAGGGGACTCTCCTTCGAGCAGTACTTC,CSARDDRGLSFEQYF
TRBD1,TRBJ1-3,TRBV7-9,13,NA,TGTGCCAGCAGCGCAGGGGGCGTCAACACCATATATTTT,CASSAGGVNTIYF
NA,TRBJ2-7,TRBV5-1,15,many,TGCGCCAGCAGCGTCCCCGGGACGGCAAACTACGAGCAGTACTTC,CASSVPGTANYEQYF
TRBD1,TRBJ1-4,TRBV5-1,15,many,TGCGCCAGCAGCTTTGGGGACAGGGAGAATGAAAAACTGTTTTTT,CASSFGDRENEKLFF
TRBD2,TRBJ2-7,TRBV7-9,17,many,TGTGCCAGCAGACCGAACGGGACTAGCGGAGCAAGGGGCGAGCAGTACTTC,CASRPNGTSGARGEQYF
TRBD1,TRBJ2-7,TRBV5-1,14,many,TGCGCCAGCAGCTCCTCAAGGGGGCAGTACGAGCAGTACTTC,CASSSSRGQYEQYF
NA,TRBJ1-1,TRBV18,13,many,TGTGCCAGCTCACCGGACGGGAACACTGAAGCTTTCTTT,CASSPDGNTEAFF
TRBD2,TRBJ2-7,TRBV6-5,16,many,TGTGCCAGCAGTCCCGAGCCCCGGGGGGTTGGCCACGAGCAGTACTTC,CASSPEPRGVGHEQYF
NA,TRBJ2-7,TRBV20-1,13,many,TGCAGTGCTGTTTCCTCGGGTACGCTCGAGCAGTACTTC,CSAVSSGTLEQYF
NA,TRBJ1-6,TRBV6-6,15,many,TGTGCCAGCAGGGTTTCTGGACAGAATAATTCACCCCTCCACTTT,CASRVSGQNNSPLHF
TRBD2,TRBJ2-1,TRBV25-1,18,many,TGTGCCAGCAGTGAATGGGGACTAGCGGGGGGCTCCTACAATGAGCAGTTCTTC,CASSEWGLAGGSYNEQFF
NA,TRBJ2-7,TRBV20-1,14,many,TGCAGTGCTAGAGAGGAGAGACTCTCCTACGAGCAGTACTTC,CSAREERLSYEQYF
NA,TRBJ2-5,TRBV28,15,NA,TGTGCCAGCAGTTTAGTCGGCAGTCGGGGAGAGACCCAGTACTTC,CASSLVGSRGETQYF
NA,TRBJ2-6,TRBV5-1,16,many,TGCGCCAGCAGCTTGGAAGATGACCGGAGGGCCAACGTCCTGACTTTC,CASSLEDDRRANVLTF
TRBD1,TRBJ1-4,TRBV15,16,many,TGTGCCACCAGCAGAGTAAACGGGACAGCTAGTGAAAAACTGTTTTTT,CATSRVNGTASEKLFF
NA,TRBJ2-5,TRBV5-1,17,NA,TGCGCCAGCAGCCCCGGACCGGAATTAGGGTCCCGAGAGACCCAGTACTTC,CASSPGPELGSRETQYF
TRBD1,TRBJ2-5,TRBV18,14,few,TGTGCCAGCTCACGCAACAGGGGGCGAGAGACCCAGTACTTC,CASSRNRGRETQYF
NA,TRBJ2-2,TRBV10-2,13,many,TGCGCCAGCAGTGAGGGGGGTTCCGGGGAGCTGTTTTTT,CASSEGGSGELFF
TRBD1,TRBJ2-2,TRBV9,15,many,TGTGCCAGCAGCTTGTGGGACAGGAACACCGGGGAGCTGTTTTTT,CASSLWDRNTGELFF
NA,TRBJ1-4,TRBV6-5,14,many,TGTGCCAGCAGTTCCGGGGCGGGCGATGAAAAACTGTTTTTT,CASSSGAGDEKLFF
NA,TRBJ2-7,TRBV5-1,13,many,TGCGCCAGCAGCTTGTCCAGTATCTACGAGCAGTACTTC,CASSLSSIYEQYF
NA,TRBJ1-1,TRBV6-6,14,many,TGTGCCAGCAGCGAAATCCAGAGGGTCACTGAAGCTTTCTTT,CASSEIQRVTEAFF
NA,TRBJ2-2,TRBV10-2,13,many,TGCGCCATCGGGGGCTCGAACACCGGGGAGCTGTTTTTT,CAIGGSNTGELFF
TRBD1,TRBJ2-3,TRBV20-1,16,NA,TGCAGTGCTAGAGATTTTCGACAGGGGAGCACAGATACGCAGTATTTT,CSARDFRQGSTDTQYF
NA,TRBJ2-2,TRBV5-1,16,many,TGCGCCAGCAGCTTACTAGGGAGGTCCAACACCGGGGAGCTGTTTTTT,CASSLLGRSNTGELFF